This T cell receptor (beta chain) is drawn from a study of T cell responses to AZD1222 COVID-19 vaccine. Study-wide points: Dominant CD4 TCR responses targeted spike regions 160-218 and 743-854. Just a handful of AZD1222 recipients tested seropositive at baseline. Donors in the cohort were predominantly white British and more often female, and clonal diversity was possibly underestimated.

TCRdb keeps only in-frame clones here, not all; method: immunoSEQ multiplex PCR. The data contain 200,000 or so clones, around 92% of them seen just once; the ten biggest clones take up about 9%. V shed 5 bases, J shed 5 bases, and the junction held 3 bases outside the gene matches. The CDR3 contains 14 residues. Germline loops: CDR1 SNHLY, CDR2 FYNNEI. This clone was recorded once. The antigen is unknown. The source of this sequence is an adult in good health. V usage is TRBV2 and J usage is TRBJ1-5, with TRBD1 matching over 10 bases. Sequencing used peripheral blood, obtained on day 0 of AZD1222 vaccination. This CDR3 reads CASSPGQGDQPQHF. The CDR3, as DNA: TGTGCCAGCAGTCCAGGACAGGGGGATCAGCCCCAGCATTTT. The whole variable domain, filled in from reference TRBV2 and TRBJ1-5, reads EPEVTQTPSHQVTQMGQEVILRCVPISNHLYFYWYRQILGQKVEFLVSFYNNEISEKSEIFDDQFSVERPDGSNFTLKIRSTKLEDSAMYFCASSPGQGDQPQHFGDGTRLSIL.